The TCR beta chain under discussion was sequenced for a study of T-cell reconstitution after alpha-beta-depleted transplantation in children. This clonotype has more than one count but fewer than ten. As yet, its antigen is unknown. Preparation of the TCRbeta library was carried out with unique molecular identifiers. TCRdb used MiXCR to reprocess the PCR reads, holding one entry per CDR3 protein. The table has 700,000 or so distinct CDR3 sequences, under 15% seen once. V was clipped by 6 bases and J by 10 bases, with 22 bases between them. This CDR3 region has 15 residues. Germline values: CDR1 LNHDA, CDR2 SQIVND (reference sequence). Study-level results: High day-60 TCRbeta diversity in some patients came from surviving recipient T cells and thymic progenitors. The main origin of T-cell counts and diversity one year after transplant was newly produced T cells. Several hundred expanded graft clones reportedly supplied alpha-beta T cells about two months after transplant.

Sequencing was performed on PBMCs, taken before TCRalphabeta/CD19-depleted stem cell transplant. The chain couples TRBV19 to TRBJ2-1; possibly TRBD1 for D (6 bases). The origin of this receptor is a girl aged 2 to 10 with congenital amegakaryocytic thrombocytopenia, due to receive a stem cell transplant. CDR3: CASSVAGTRHGEQFF. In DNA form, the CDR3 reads TGTGCCAGTAGCGTAGCCGGGACACGGCACGGAGAGCAGTTCTTC. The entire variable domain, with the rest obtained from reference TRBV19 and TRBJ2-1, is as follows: DGGITQSPKYLFRKEGQNVTLSCEQNLNHDAMYWYRQDPGQGLRLIYYSQIVNDFQKGDIAEGYSVSREKKESFPLTVTSAQKNPTAFYLCASSVAGTRHGEQFFGPGTRLTVL.